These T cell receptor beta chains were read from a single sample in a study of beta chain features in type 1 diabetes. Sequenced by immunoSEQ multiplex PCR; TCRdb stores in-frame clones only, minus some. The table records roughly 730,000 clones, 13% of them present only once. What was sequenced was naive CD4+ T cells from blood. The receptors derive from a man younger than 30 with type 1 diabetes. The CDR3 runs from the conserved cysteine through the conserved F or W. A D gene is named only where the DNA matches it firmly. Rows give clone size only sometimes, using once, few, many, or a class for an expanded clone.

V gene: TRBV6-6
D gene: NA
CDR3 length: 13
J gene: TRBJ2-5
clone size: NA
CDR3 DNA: TGTGCCAGCAGCCCAGACAGGTTGGGGACCCAGTACTTC
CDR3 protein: CASSPDRLGTQYF

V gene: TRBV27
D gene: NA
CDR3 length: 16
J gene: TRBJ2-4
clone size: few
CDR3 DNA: TGTGCCAGCAGTTCTGGGGGGCGCCGGGCCAAAAACATTCAGTACTTC
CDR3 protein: CASSSGGRRAKNIQYF

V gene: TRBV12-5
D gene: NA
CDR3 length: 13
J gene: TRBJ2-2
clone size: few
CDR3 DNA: TGTGCTAGTGGGCAACATGAGGGCGGGGAGCTGTTTTTT
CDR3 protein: CASGQHEGGELFF

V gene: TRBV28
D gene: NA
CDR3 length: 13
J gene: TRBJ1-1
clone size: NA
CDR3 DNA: TGTGCCAGCGTGTTTACAGTGAACACTGAAGCTTTCTTT
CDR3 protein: CASVFTVNTEAFF

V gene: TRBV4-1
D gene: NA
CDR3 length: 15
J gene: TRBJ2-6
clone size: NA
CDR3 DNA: TGCGCCAGCAGCCAAGGGCTGTCTGGGGCCAACGTCCTGACTTTC
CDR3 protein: CASSQGLSGANVLTF

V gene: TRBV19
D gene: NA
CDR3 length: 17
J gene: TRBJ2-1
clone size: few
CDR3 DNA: TGTGCCAGTAGTAACCCGAGAAGTTACAGCTCCTACAATGAGCAGTTCTTC
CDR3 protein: CASSNPRSYSSYNEQFF

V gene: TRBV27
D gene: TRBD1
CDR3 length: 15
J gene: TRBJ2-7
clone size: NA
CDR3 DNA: TGTGCCAGCAGTCTAGGGACAGGGGGCTCCTACGAGCAGTACTTC
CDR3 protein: CASSLGTGGSYEQYF

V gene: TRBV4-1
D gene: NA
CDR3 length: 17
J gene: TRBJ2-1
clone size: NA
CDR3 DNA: TGCGCCAGCAGCCATGCACGGGACTTGGCCCTTTACAATGAGCAGTTCTTC
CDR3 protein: CASSHARDLALYNEQFF

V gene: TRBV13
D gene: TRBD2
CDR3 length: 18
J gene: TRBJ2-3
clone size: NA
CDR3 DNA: TGTGCCAGCAGCTTAGGCCTAACCGGCGGGAGTAGCACAGATACGCAGTATTTT
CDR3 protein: CASSLGLTGGSSTDTQYF

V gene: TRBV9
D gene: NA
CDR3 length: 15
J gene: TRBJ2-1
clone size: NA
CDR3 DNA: TGTGCCAGCAGCGTAGCGGGGCCCTCCTACAATGAGCAGTTCTTC
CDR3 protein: CASSVAGPSYNEQFF

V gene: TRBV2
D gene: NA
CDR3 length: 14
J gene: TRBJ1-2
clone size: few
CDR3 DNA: TGTGCCAGCAGTGAAGTTACAGGCAACTATGGCTACACCTTC
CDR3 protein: CASSEVTGNYGYTF

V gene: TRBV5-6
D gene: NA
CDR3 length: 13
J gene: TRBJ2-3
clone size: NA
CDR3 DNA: TGTGCCAGCAGCCTCCGGGACTCGAATACGCAGTATTTT
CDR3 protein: CASSLRDSNTQYF

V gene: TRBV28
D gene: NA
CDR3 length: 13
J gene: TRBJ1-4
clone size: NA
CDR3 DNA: TGTGCCAGCAGACAGACTACTAATGAAAAACTGTTTTTT
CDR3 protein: CASRQTTNEKLFF

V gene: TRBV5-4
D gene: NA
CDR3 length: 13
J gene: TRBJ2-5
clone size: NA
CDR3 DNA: TGTGCCAGCAGCTTGGATGCGGGGCAGACCCAGTACTTC
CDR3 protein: CASSLDAGQTQYF

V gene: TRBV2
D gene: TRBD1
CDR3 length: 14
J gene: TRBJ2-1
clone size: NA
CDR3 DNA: TGTGCCAGCAGTACCCGGACAGGGGGGCTCAGTGAGTTCTTC
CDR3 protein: CASSTRTGGLSEFF

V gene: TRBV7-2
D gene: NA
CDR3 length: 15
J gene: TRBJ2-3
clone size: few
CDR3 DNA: TGTGCCAGCAGCTTAGCGCGGGGCCGCACAGATACGCAGTATTTT
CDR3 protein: CASSLARGRTDTQYF

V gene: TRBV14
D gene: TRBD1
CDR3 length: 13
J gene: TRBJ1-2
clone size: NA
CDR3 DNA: TGTGCCAGCAGACGGACAGGGTCCTATGGCTACACCTTC
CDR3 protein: CASRRTGSYGYTF

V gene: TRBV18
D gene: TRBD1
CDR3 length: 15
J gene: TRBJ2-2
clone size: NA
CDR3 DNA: TGTGCCAGCTCACCAGGACAGGGAGGAACCGGGGAGCTGTTTTTT
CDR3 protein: CASSPGQGGTGELFF

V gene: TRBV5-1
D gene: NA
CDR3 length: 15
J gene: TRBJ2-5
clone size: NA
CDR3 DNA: TGCGCCAGCAGCTCAACAGGGAGGAATGGGGAGACCCAGTACTTC
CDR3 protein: CASSSTGRNGETQYF

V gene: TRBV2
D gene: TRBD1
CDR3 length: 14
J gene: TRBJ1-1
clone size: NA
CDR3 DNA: TGTGCCAGCAGGCTTGGGGGACAGGGCACTGAAGCTTTCTTT
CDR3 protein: CASRLGGQGTEAFF

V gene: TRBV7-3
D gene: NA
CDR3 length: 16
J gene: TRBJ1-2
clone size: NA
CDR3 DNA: TGTGCCAGCAGCCTAAGCCCAAGGGGAGCTAACTATGGCTACACCTTC
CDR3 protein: CASSLSPRGANYGYTF

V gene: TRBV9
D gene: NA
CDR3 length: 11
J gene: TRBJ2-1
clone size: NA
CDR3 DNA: TGTGCCAGCAGCTCGGGCCTCGGGAAGTTCTTC
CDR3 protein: CASSSGLGKFF

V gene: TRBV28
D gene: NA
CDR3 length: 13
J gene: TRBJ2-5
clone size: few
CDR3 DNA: TGTGGTACGCGTAGGCCCCACCAAGAGACCCAGTACTTC
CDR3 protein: CGTRRPHQETQYF

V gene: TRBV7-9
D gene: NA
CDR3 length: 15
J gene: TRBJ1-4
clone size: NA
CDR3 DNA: TGTGCCAGCAGCTTAGTCCCCATGGGGAGTGAAAAACTGTTTTTT
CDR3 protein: CASSLVPMGSEKLFF

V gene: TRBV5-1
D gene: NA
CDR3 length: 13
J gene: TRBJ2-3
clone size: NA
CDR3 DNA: TGCGCCAGCAGCGAGCGGGGCACAGATACGCAGTATTTT
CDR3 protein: CASSERGTDTQYF

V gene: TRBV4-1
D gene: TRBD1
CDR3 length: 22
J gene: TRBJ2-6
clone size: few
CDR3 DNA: TGCGCCAGCAGCCAAATCCCAAGTACAGGGGAATCCCCTCTCGGTGGGGCCAACGTCCTGACTTTC
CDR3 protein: CASSQIPSTGESPLGGANVLTF

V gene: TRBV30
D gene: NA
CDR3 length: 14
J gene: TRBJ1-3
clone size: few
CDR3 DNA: TGTGCCTGGAGTGGAGCCAGATCTGGAAACACCATATATTTT
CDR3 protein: CAWSGARSGNTIYF

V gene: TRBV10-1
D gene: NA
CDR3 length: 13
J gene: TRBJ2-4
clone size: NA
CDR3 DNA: TGCGCCAGCAGTGAGAGGGTGTCGGACATTCAGTACTTC
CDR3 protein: CASSERVSDIQYF

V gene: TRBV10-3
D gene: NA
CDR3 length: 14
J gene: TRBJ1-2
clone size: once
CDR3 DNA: TGTGCCATCAGTGAGTCGGGTGGATACTATGGCTACACCTTC
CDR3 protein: CAISESGGYYGYTF

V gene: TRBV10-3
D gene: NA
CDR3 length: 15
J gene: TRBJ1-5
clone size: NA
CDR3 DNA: TGTGCCATCAGTGATAGAACAGATGACAATCAGCCCCAGCATTTT
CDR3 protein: CAISDRTDDNQPQHF

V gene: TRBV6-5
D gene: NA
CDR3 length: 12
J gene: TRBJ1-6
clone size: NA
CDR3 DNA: TGTGCCATCAGTGGTTCGGCAGAACCCCTCCACTTT
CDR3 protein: CAISGSAEPLHF

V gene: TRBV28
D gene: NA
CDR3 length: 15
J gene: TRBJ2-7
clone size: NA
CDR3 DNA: TGTGCCAGCATCGGGAGTGGGCAGCGATTTGGCGAGCAGTACTTC
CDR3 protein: CASIGSGQRFGEQYF

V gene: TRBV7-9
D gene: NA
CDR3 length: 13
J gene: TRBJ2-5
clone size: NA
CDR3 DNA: TGTGCCAGCAGCTTTCCAGGACAAGAGACCCAGTACTTC
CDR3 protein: CASSFPGQETQYF

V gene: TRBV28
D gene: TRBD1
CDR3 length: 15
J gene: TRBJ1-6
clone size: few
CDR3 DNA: TGTGCCAGCAGGGCGACAGGGGCCGCTAATTCACCCCTCCACTTT
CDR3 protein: CASRATGAANSPLHF

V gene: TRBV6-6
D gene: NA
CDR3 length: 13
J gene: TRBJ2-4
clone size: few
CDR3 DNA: TGTGCCAGCTCGGGGATGACCAAAAACATTCAGTACTTC
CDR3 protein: CASSGMTKNIQYF

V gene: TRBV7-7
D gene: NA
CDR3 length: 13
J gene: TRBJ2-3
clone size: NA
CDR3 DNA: TGTGCCAGCAGCCCCGGACCGGCAGATACGCAGTATTTT
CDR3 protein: CASSPGPADTQYF

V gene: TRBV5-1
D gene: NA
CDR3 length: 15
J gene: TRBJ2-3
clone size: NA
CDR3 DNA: TGCGCCAGCAGCTTGGGGTCCGCAGCCACAGATACGCAGTATTTT
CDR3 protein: CASSLGSAATDTQYF

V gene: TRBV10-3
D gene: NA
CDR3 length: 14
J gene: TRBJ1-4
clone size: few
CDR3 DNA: TGTGCCATCAGTGAGTCGCAGGGTATCGAAAAACTGTTTTTT
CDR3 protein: CAISESQGIEKLFF

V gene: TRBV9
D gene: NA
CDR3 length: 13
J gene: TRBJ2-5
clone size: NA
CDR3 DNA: TGTGCCAGCAGCCCCGGGGGCCAAGAGACCCAGTACTTC
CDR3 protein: CASSPGGQETQYF

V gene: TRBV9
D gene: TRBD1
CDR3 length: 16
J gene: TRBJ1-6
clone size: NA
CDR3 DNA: TGTGCCAGCAGCGTAAATGGGGGGACAGGGCGGCCACCCCTCCACTTT
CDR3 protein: CASSVNGGTGRPPLHF

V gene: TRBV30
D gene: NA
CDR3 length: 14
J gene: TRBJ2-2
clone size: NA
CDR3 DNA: TGTGCCTGGAGTGCTGGGGCTTTCACCGGGGAGCTGTTTTTT
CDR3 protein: CAWSAGAFTGELFF

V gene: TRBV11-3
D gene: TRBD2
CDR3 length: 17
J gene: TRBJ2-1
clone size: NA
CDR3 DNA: TGTGCCAGCAGCTTAGGACTAGCGGGGGCGACTGGGGATGAGCAGTTCTTC
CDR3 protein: CASSLGLAGATGDEQFF

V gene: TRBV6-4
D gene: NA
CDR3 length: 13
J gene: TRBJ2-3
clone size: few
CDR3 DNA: TGTGCCAGCAGTGACCAGGGGTTAGATACGCAGTATTTT
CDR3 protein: CASSDQGLDTQYF

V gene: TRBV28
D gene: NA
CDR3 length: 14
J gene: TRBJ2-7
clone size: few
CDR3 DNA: TGTGCCAGCAGTTTAGGAACCAGCTCCTACGAGCAGTACTTC
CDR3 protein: CASSLGTSSYEQYF